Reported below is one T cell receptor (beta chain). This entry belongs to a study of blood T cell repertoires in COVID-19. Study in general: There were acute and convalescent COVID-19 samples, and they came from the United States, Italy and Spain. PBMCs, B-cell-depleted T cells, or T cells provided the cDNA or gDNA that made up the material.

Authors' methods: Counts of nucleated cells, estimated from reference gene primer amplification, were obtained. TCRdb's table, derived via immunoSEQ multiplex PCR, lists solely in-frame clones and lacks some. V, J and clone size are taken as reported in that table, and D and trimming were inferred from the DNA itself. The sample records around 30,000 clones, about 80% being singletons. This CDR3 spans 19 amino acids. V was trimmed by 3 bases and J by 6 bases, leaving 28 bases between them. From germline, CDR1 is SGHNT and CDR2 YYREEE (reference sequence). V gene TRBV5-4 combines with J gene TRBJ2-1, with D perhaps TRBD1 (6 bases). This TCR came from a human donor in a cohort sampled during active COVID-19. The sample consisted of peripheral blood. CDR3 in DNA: TGTGCCAGCAGCTCCCCTTGGGACATGCCCAAGGTGTGGTCCAATGAGCAGTTCTTC. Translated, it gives CASSSPWDMPKVWSNEQFF.